This T cell receptor beta chain was found in a study of T cells in Graves' hyperthyroidism and ophthalmopathy. Germline loops: CDR1 ENHRY, CDR2 SYGVKD. The CDR3 covers 14 residues. V shed 8 bases, J shed 2 bases, and the junction held 7 bases outside the gene matches. Subjects aged 18 to 65 presented with newly diagnosed hyperthyroidism of less than 2 months' duration. Uncontrolled infection, other autoimmune disease, pregnancy or lactation disqualified patients from enrolment. Ahead of any ophthalmopathy symptoms, the blood sample was obtained at the first diagnosis of hyperthyroidism. At least ten counts were recorded for this clonotype. The investigators amplified TCR beta CDR3 regions from RNA transcripts. Using the HTBI primer set, a first-round RT-PCR was run on the TCR CDR3. TCRdb redid the calling of the multiplex PCR reads with MiXCR, one entry per CDR3 protein. The sample shows around 250,000 distinct CDR3 sequences, about 15% of them seen only once.

The receptor was derived from a woman in her thirties or forties with Graves' hyperthyroidism that later progressed to Graves' ophthalmopathy. This sequence joins TRBV10-3 and TRBJ2-3, with 7 bases fitting TRBD2. Sequencing used blood. The CDR3 DNA reads TGTGCCATCGGGGCGGGGGTGAACACAGATACGCAGTATTTT. Protein product: CAIGAGVNTDTQYF.